The 12 T cell receptor beta chains below all came from one sample that was sequenced in a study of blood T cells in healthy people across ages. Using a J-beta primer mix together with a sample-barcoded 5' primer, a second PCR was run for roughly 6 to 11 cycles. TCRdb re-derived calls from the 5' RACE reads in MiXCR, one entry per CDR3 protein. There are around 1,000,000 distinct CDR3 sequences in the sample; 35% to 45% occur only once, and over 10% lies in the top ten. The sample taken for sequencing was blood. Receptors originate from a man between 18 and 29 years old in good health.

V and J are TRBV19 and TRBJ1-2; the D gene is possibly TRBD1 (5 bases). Trimming cost V 8 bases and J 3 bases, with 13 bases left between them. CDR1 LNHDA and CDR2 SQIVND come from the germline V gene (reference sequence). This CDR3 contains 13 residues. CDR3 loop: CASATDGYYGYTF. The CDR3 DNA follows: TGTGCCAGTGCGACAGATGGATACTATGGCTACACCTTC.

Of note for this clonotype: A read error may produce the germline difference seen at one junction end. The DNA of the CDR3 is TGTGCAATCAGTCCCACGGGGGCAGACACTGAAGCTTTCTTT. This encodes CAISPTGADTEAFF. V gene TRBV10-3 combines with J gene TRBJ1-1; maybe TRBD1 (6 bases). Germline CDR1 ENHRY, CDR2 SYGVKD. The CDR3 length is 14 residues.

The genes are TRBV3-1 and TRBJ1-1; a weak D match, TRBD1 (6 bases). V was trimmed by 6 bases and J by 7 bases, leaving 18 bases between them. In germline, CDR1 is LGHDT, CDR2 YNNKEL (reference sequence). The CDR3 loop spans 14 amino acids. The CDR3 loop is CASSAQDRRIEAFF. The CDR3 nucleotides read TGTGCCAGCAGTGCTCAAGACAGGAGAATTGAAGCTTTCTTT.

The rearrangement uses TRBV4-1 and TRBJ1-5, with 7 bases lining up with TRBD1. This CDR3 has 15 residues. With 4 bases clipped from V and 6 bases from J, the junction kept 9 bases outside the gene matches. CDR1 is MGHRA, CDR2 YSYEKL, per germline. The CDR3 DNA follows: TGCGCCAGCAGCCCCCAAGACAGGGTGGGTCAGCCCCAGCATTTT. It encodes CASSPQDRVGQPQHF.

This chain joins TRBV7-9 and TRBJ2-3; possible D gene TRBD1, 5 bases. V was clipped by 5 bases and J by 5 bases, with 11 bases between them. CDR1 and CDR2 (germline): SEHNR, FQNEAQ (reference sequence). The CDR3 has 13 amino acids. This chain's CDR3 is CASSVTTGDTQYF. The CDR3 bases are TGTGCCAGCAGCGTAACAACAGGAGATACGCAGTATTTT.

The rearrangement uses TRBV28 and TRBJ1-2, with 12 nucleotides matching TRBD1. CDR3 length: 17 amino acids. The germline gives CDR1 MDHEN, CDR2 SYDVKM. V lost 4 bases and J lost 8; bases outside the gene matches: 14. The CDR3 sequence is CASSSLLGDRGRWGYTF. DNA for the CDR3: TGTGCCAGCAGTTCACTATTGGGGGACAGGGGGCGATGGGGCTACACCTTC.

This clonotype turned up a few times. Here the CDR3 DNA reads TGTGCCAGCAGCGTTCGGTTTGGAGCGGGAATATCCTACAATGAGCAGTTCTTC. The encoded protein is CASSVRFGAGISYNEQFF. V and J are TRBV9 and TRBJ2-1; 7 bases fit TRBD2. CDR3 size: 18 residues. V lost 2 bases, J lost 1 base, and 12 bases stayed unmatched. Germline CDR1 is SGDLS and CDR2 is YYNGEE. The complete variable domain, with remaining parts taken from reference TRBV9 and TRBJ2-1, reads DSGVTQTPKHLITATGQRVTLRCSPRSGDLSVYWYQQSLDQGLQFLIQYYNGEERAKGNILERFSAQQFPDLHSELNLSSLELGDSALYFCASSVRFGAGISYNEQFFGPGTRLTVL.

A note on this clonotype: The CDR3 does not end in the conserved phenylalanine or tryptophan, so this is likely a read error. This chain joins TRBV2 and TRBJ1-2, with TRBD1 identical over 12 bases. V was pared by 6 bases and J by 2 bases, with 1 base of the junction left unmatched. The germline CDR1 and CDR2 sequences are SNHLY and FYNNEI. There are 14 residues in the CDR3. The CDR3 is CASSGTGGNYGYTL. For the CDR3, the DNA is TGTGCCAGCAGCGGGACAGGGGGCAACTATGGCTACACCCTC.

V gene TRBV12-3 or TRBV12-4 combines with J gene TRBJ1-1; TRBD1 matches 8 bases. The CDR3 runs 16 residues. V was clipped by 3 bases and J by 0 bases; unmatched bases: 6. The CDR3 region is CASSFGTGILNTEAFF. As DNA, the CDR3 is TGTGCCAGCAGTTTTGGGACAGGAATCCTGAACACTGAAGCTTTCTTT.

The chain carries TRBV2 and TRBJ2-1; 8 nucleotides line up with TRBD2. Trimming at V came to 5 bases and at J to 2 bases, leaving 5 bases not matched to a gene. The germline gives CDR1 SNHLY, CDR2 FYNNEI. The CDR3 covers 15 residues. The CDR3 here is CASSTKRGTYNEQFF. CDR3 sequence (DNA): TGTGCCAGCAGTACTAAGCGGGGGACCTACAATGAGCAGTTCTTC.

The rearrangement links TRBV29-1 to TRBJ1-1; D gene unclear. Per the germline V gene, CDR1 is SQVTM and CDR2 is ANQGSEA. Trimming pared 3 bases from V and 3 bases from J, leaving 17 bases between. This CDR3 has 15 amino acids. CDR3 protein: CSVDPGPRGDTEAFF. The CDR3 region has the DNA TGCAGCGTTGACCCGGGTCCCCGAGGAGACACTGAAGCTTTCTTT.

V is TRBV20-1 and J is TRBJ2-1; TRBD2 agrees at 7 bases. V was clipped by 6 bases and J by 4 bases; unmatched bases: 12. The CDR3 loop spans 15 amino acids. Germline V gene data show CDR1 as DFQATT and CDR2 as SNEGSKA (reference sequence). CDR3 loop: CSAPDGGKKYNEQFF. As DNA, the CDR3 is TGCAGTGCGCCAGACGGGGGGAAGAAGTACAATGAGCAGTTCTTC.